Included here is one T cell receptor beta chain sequence, with context. This CDR3 region has 15 residues. The V gene end was trimmed by 5 bases and the J gene end by 0 bases; junction bases not matched to a gene: 3. Germline CDR1 reads WNHNN; CDR2 reads SYGVQD (reference sequence). This entry is derived from a study of blood T cell repertoires in COVID-19. On the study more broadly: Donors in the United States, Italy and Spain gave samples during acute or convalescent COVID-19.

Participant age was roughly 18 to 95 years, and participants resided in 20 to 30 US areas. Participant-reported clinical history was the basis for cohort assignment. Recovered status applied to Cohort 3 donors who had two consecutive negative PCRs. It also applied to those with clearance or with symptom resolution. Only in-frame clones appear in the TCRdb table, and some are missing; sequencing was by immunoSEQ multiplex PCR. This table has over 200,000 clones, around 90% appearing once. The chain is built from TRBV10-1 and TRBJ2-2; 7 bases map to TRBD1. The sequenced material came from PBMCs or T cells enriched from blood (not recorded which). The sequence was obtained from a man aged 25-45 years who had recovered from COVID-19. The DNA of the CDR3 is TGCGCCAGCAGTTCCGGGACAGCGAACACCGGGGAGCTGTTTTTT. As protein: CASSSGTANTGELFF.